This T cell receptor (beta chain) came from a study of blood T cell repertoires in COVID-19 (TCRdb year 2020). With regard to the full study: The collaborator samples originated in the United States, Italy and Spain and spanned the acute and convalescent phases of COVID-19. The prospective study material was composed of cDNA or gDNA derived from T cells, B-cell-depleted T cells, or PBMCs. The dataset comprised deeply sampled blood TCRbeta repertoires from subjects exposed to, actively infected with, or recovered from COVID-19. A freely available public database, intended as a resource for researchers studying the immune response to SARS-CoV-2, is where the repertoires were released. Samples came from the ongoing ImmuneRACE study (first 160 participants) plus 1,254 subjects from 6 global collaborators. Nearly every sample came with metadata listing a de-identified subject ID, COVID-19 status, age in years and sex. HLA class I and class II types, where available, came from metadata supplied by the sample provider rather than from assay-based typing. Results and caveats for the whole study, not just this receptor: The quantity of clinical and demographic metadata differed by source and by participant and was supplied without curation.

The germline V gene (reference sequence) gives CDR1 as SEHNR and CDR2 as FQNEAQ. V gives up 6 bases and J gives up 2 bases, and the segment between their germline ends measures 12 bases. From the cysteine through the phenylalanine, the CDR3 covers 14 amino acids. Only CDR3 DNA is held: 42 bases, read in frame from base 1. TCRbeta CDR3 regions were amplified from genomic DNA by means of the immunoSEQ Assay, a bias-controlled multiplex PCR. The paper's processing steps were these. Within the assay, amplification of reference gene primers was used to estimate how many nucleated cells each sample contained. To quantify the absolute abundance of each unique TCRbeta CDR3 rearrangement, sequence reads were collapsed and filtered. For each sample, productive Simpson clonality was calculated as the square root of Simpson's diversity index across productive rearrangements. TCRdb took over this immuneACCESS table, retaining in-frame rearrangements with V and J assigned. Such tables are incomplete; in checked studies, under half of the missing clones stem from an unresolved V gene, and the remainder is unexplained. V, J and clone size derive from that table, while D and trimming were established from the DNA sequence. For this sample there are some 200,000 clones; under 90% appear just once. Roughly 7% of the sample comes from the top ten.

One collaborating source in Seattle enrolled patients while the patients were actively infected and followed the patients over time throughout the course of disease. Whole blood was collected in K2EDTA tubes by collaborating institutions according to the institutions' own protocols. For TCRbeta analysis, collaborators shipped samples in one of three forms: frozen whole blood, isolated PBMCs, or DNA extracted from either of those sample types. This clone was observed a few times. This receptor's antigen is unknown. No base qualities exist here, and no much larger clone lies one base off it. This receptor chain uses TRBV7-9 and TRBJ2-3; the D gene is perhaps TRBD1, from 6 matching bases. This TCR was recovered from a woman over 75 with COVID-19, enrolled during active disease. The source material was peripheral blood. The nucleotide sequence is TGTGCCAGCAGTTTGAGGACAGTCACAGATACGCAGTATTTT. Translated, it gives CASSLRTVTDTQYF.